This T cell receptor beta chain derives from a study of T cell responses to AZD1222 COVID-19 vaccine. General study results and limits: The donors showed a predominance of white British ancestry and of females, with possible underestimation of clonal diversity. Repertoire collection took place solely once the T cell response had peaked. Unmutated variant regions are reportedly targeted by nearly half of spike-specific TCRs.

This CDR3 has 12 amino acids. Trimming removed 1 base at V and 5 bases at J, with 5 bases between. CDR1 is LNHDA and CDR2 is SQIVND in the germline V gene (reference sequence). As to this clone: No antigen is known for it.

Repertoires were generated with immunoSEQ multiplex PCR, while TCRdb's copy carries only in-frame clones and drops some. This table has approximately 67,000 clones, about four fifths appearing once. Researchers grouped second doses given at about 4 or about 12 weeks into one pool. The J gene is TRBJ1-1, the V gene TRBV19; no definite D call. The specimen comprised peripheral blood, sampled 28 days after the second AZD1222 dose. This clonotype was sampled from an adult who received the AZD1222 COVID-19 vaccine. This CDR3 is CASSIGRTEAFF. The CDR3 DNA reads as TGTGCCAGTAGTATAGGGCGGACTGAAGCTTTCTTT.